One sample yielded the 18 T cell receptor beta chains listed below, sequenced in a study of shared clonotypes between healthy human individuals. Sequencing was performed with immunoSEQ multiplex PCR; in TCRdb, only in-frame clones are kept and a portion is missing. The sample includes around 1,900,000 clones, roughly 93% of them seen just once. Naive CD8 populations comprised CD45RO-negative cells positively selected for CCR7, excluding terminally differentiated effector memory CD45RA+ cells. Source material: naive CD8+ T cells from PBMCs. All receptors derive from a man younger than 35 in good health. Some clones in this sample may be carry-over from other donors' samples.

This chain joins TRBV6-6 and TRBJ2-7, with D perhaps TRBD1 or TRBD2 (5 bases each). The V end lost 6 bases, the J end lost 4 bases, and 16 bases lay between the germline ends. The CDR3 is 14 residues long. Germline V CDR1 and CDR2: MNHNY, SVGAGI (reference sequence). The chain's CDR3 is CASRDRDGTYEQYF. CDR3 bases: TGTGCCAGCAGGGACCGGGACGGGACGTACGAGCAGTACTTC.

The CDR3 sequence: CASRDEQFF. CDR3 coding DNA: TGTGCCAGTCGAGATGAGCAGTTCTTC. The J gene is TRBJ2-1, the V gene TRBV5-8; D not certain. This CDR3 spans 9 amino acids. Trimming cost V 8 bases and J 8 bases, with 5 bases left between them. Germline-derived CDR1 and CDR2 are SGHTS and YDEGEE.

This clone appeared a single time. Other DNA sequences from this sample encode an identical CDR3 as well. The genes are TRBV9 and TRBJ2-7; tentative D call: TRBD2 (6 bases). V gave up 0 bases and J gave up 5 bases, with 9 bases separating them. Germline CDR1 SGDLS, CDR2 YYNGEE. This CDR3 comprises 13 residues. The chain's CDR3 is CASSVGAGNEQYF. The CDR3 DNA sequence: TGTGCCAGCAGCGTAGGGGCGGGGAACGAGCAGTACTTC.

The CDR3 DNA reads as TGTGCCAGCAGTTGGACTAGCGGGAGGGGCACAGATACGCAGTATTTT. Protein sequence: CASSWTSGRGTDTQYF. The J gene is TRBJ2-3, the V gene TRBV2; 15 nucleotides line up with TRBD2. Germline V lookup: CDR1 SNHLY, CDR2 FYNNEI. This CDR3 contains 16 residues. Losses at the gene ends were 5 bases for V and 1 base for J; bases not matched to a gene: 1.

The gene calls are TRBV6-1 and TRBJ2-4; no reliable D call. Germline V gene lookup returns CDR1 MNHNS and CDR2 SASEGT. Trimming took off 3 bases at V and 8 bases at J, with 20 bases between the two ends. The CDR3 runs 16 residues. CDR3 sequence reads: CASSEGSFAPGDIQYF. The CDR3 region has the DNA TGTGCCAGCAGTGAGGGTTCCTTCGCGCCTGGGGACATTCAGTACTTC.

V gene TRBV19 combines with J gene TRBJ2-6; D gene unclear. The CDR3 extends over 17 amino acids. V dropped 3 bases and J dropped 0 bases, with 12 bases sitting between them. Germline CDR1 reads LNHDA; CDR2 reads SQIVND (reference sequence). The CDR3 sequence: CASSMARPNSGANVLTF. CDR3 DNA sequence: TGTGCCAGTAGTATGGCCAGGCCCAACTCTGGGGCCAACGTCCTGACTTTC.

This clone has only one observation. The chain employs TRBV5-1 and TRBJ2-3, with TRBD2 as a possible D gene (6 bases). Trimming shortened V by 6 bases and J by 1 base, and 12 bases separated the two germline ends. This CDR3 has 14 amino acids. Germline loops: CDR1 SGHRS, CDR2 YFSETQ. The CDR3 sequence: CASKNGGGTDTQYF. For the CDR3, the DNA is TGCGCCAGCAAGAACGGGGGTGGCACAGATACGCAGTATTTT.

The V call is TRBV30, the J call TRBJ2-1; 9 bases are a match to TRBD2. The CDR3 covers 15 residues. J was trimmed by 8 bases and V by 0 bases; bases with no gene match: 8. Germline V gene sequence: CDR1 GTSNPN, CDR2 SVGIG (reference sequence). The DNA for the CDR3 is TGTGCCTGGAGTGTAGGGGGCGGGAGGGGCTATGAGCAGTTCTTC. It codes for CAWSVGGGRGYEQFF.

With regard to this clone: Its ends do not fully match the called genes, so a read error is possible. Other DNA sequences of this sample code for an identical CDR3. The chain recombines TRBV7-7 with TRBJ2-1; 7 bases are shared with TRBD2. CDR1 and CDR2 from the germline V gene are SSHAT and FNYEAQ (reference sequence). The CDR3 has 15 residues. The CDR3 sequence: CASSLAVSSYNEQFF. CDR3 DNA sequence: TGTGCCAGCAGCCTAGCGGTTAGCTCCTACAATGAGCAGTTCTTC. The whole variable domain, remainder taken from reference TRBV7-7 and TRBJ2-1, is GAGVSQSPRYKVTKRGQDVTLRCDPISSHATLYWYQQALGQGPEFLTYFNYEAQPDKSGLPSDRFSAERPEGSISTLTIQRTEQRDSAMYRCASSLAVSSYNEQFFGPGTRLTVL.

The rearrangement joins TRBV5-1 to TRBJ2-7, with D possibly being TRBD1 or TRBD2 (6 bases each). CDR1 and CDR2 (germline): SGHRS, YFSETQ. V lost 0 bases, J lost 0 bases, and 10 bases lay in between. The CDR3 is 15 residues long. CDR3 region: CASSLVGGTSYEQYF. For the CDR3, the DNA is TGCGCCAGCAGCTTGGTAGGGGGGACCTCCTACGAGCAGTACTTC.

The chain has TRBV30 and TRBJ2-7; TRBD1 agrees at 9 bases. V gave up 6 bases and J gave up 4 bases; unmatched junction bases: 10. CDR3 size: 14 residues. Germline V gene data show CDR1 as GTSNPN and CDR2 as SVGIG (reference sequence). The DNA of the CDR3 is TGTGCCTGCACAATGTCGGGACAGGGTTACGAGCAGTACTTC. As protein: CACTMSGQGYEQYF.

The V and J genes are TRBV4-3 and TRBJ2-1, with 14 bases lining up with TRBD2. In germline, CDR1 is LGHNA, CDR2 YSLEER. V shed 0 bases, J shed 8 bases, and the junction held 6 bases outside the gene matches. The CDR3 covers 17 residues. The CDR3 spells CASSQDPGTSGSHEQFF. CDR3 nucleotides: TGCGCCAGCAGCCAAGATCCCGGGACTAGCGGGAGCCATGAGCAGTTCTTC.

The V gene is TRBV7-6, the J gene TRBJ2-2, with 10 bases fitting TRBD2. Germline V CDR1 and CDR2: SGHVS, FNYEAQ. The CDR3 covers 15 residues. Trimming at V came to 5 bases and at J to 7 bases, leaving 7 bases not matched to a gene. CDR3 region: CASSGLAGVDGELFF. CDR3 bases: TGTGCCAGCAGCGGTCTAGCGGGAGTGGACGGGGAGCTGTTTTTT.

The chain has TRBV11-2 and TRBJ2-1; 8 nucleotides match TRBD1. Germline V CDR1 and CDR2: SGHAT, FQNNGV. The V and J ends lost 11 bases and 4 bases, in that order; junction bases with no gene match: 4. The CDR3 loop spans 12 amino acids. This CDR3 reads CAGQGAYNEQFF. The CDR3 DNA reads TGTGCCGGTCAGGGGGCGTACAATGAGCAGTTCTTC.

V is TRBV7-2 and J is TRBJ2-5, with 8 bases lining up with TRBD1. Germline CDR1 and CDR2: SGHTA and FQGNSA. The V gene end was trimmed by 3 bases and the J gene end by 4 bases; junction bases not matched to a gene: 10. The CDR3 is 16 amino acids. Here the CDR3 DNA reads TGTGCCAGCAGCTTCGATGAGACAGGGGATCGAGAGACCCAGTACTTC. Amino acids: CASSFDETGDRETQYF.

This chain uses TRBV2 with TRBJ1-4; D is undetermined. Germline assignment: CDR1 SNHLY and CDR2 FYNNEI. CDR3 length equals 15 residues. V lost 10 bases to trimming and J lost 0 bases, with 15 bases between them. The CDR3, as DNA: TGTGCCAATCGCGAGGCGGTTTCAACTAATGAAAAACTGTTTTTT. This translates into CANREAVSTNEKLFF.

This clone appeared once. V and J are TRBV5-6 and TRBJ1-2, with TRBD1 as a possible D gene (6 bases). Germline V gene data show CDR1 as SGHDT and CDR2 as YYEEEE. The CDR3 covers 13 residues. The V end lost 2 bases, the J end lost 4 bases, and 9 bases lay between the germline ends. The CDR3 bases are TGTGCCAGCAGCTTCACAGGGCCCTATGGCTACACCTTC. It encodes CASSFTGPYGYTF.

The chain has TRBV7-9 and TRBJ2-5; 7 positions match TRBD1. Germline V gene data show CDR1 as SEHNR and CDR2 as FQNEAQ (reference sequence). The CDR3 totals 12 residues. With 11 bases clipped from V and 3 bases from J, the junction kept 6 bases outside the gene matches. For the CDR3, the DNA is TGTGCCGGGGGACAGACCAAAGAGACCCAGTACTTC. Translating gives CAGGQTKETQYF.